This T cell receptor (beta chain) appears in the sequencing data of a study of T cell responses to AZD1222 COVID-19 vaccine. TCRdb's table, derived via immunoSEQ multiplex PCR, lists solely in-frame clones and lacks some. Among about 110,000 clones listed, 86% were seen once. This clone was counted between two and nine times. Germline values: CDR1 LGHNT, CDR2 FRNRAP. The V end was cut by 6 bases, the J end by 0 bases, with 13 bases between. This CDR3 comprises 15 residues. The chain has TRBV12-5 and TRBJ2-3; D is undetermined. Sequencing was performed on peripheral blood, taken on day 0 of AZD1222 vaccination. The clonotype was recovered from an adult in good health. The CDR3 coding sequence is TGTGCTAGTGGCCCCCCTGTAGGCAGCACAGATACGCAGTATTTT. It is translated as CASGPPVGSTDTQYF.